The 17 T cell receptor beta chains given below trace back to one sample, sequenced in a study of immune heterogeneity within non-small cell lung tumors. Multiplex PCR relied on 32 V and 13 J primers to amplify TCR beta CDR3. TCRdb used MiXCR to reprocess the multiplex PCR reads, holding one entry per CDR3 protein. The sample consists of about 21,000 distinct CDR3 sequences, 25% to 30% of them appearing once. The template consisted of bulk tumor genomic DNA, with around 600 ng used per sample. Several far-apart biopsies were taken per primary tumor during surgery. Enrolled individuals presented with untreated, newly diagnosed non-small cell lung cancer and received curative surgery. Input material: lung tumor tissue. The receptors derive from a man aged 35-49 years with non-small cell lung cancer.

This clonotype showed up just a few times. V and J are TRBV20-1 and TRBJ2-1; TRBD1 matches at 7 bases. The CDR3 is made up of 13 amino acids. The junction had 3 bases not matched to a gene; V was cut back by 3 bases and J by 4 bases. Germline loops: CDR1 DFQATT, CDR2 SNEGSKA (reference sequence). The CDR3 sequence is CSASRDSYNEQFF. The CDR3 DNA reads TGCAGTGCTAGTCGGGACAGTTACAATGAGCAGTTCTTC.

On this clonotype itself: A read error may be the cause here, since a much bigger clone is one base away. The J gene is TRBJ1-2, the V gene TRBV6-1; perhaps TRBD1 as D (6 bases). This CDR3 region has 13 residues. CDR1 and CDR2 (germline): MNHNS, SASEGT. CDR3: CASMTVGHYGCTF. The CDR3 DNA reads TGTGCCAGCATGACCGTGGGACACTATGGCTGCACCTTC.

In the case of this clonotype: This may come from a read error, since a much larger clone is one base off. The chain combines TRBV4-2 with TRBJ1-3; D is possibly TRBD1 (5 bases). The V gene's germline CDR1 is LGHNA and CDR2 YNFKEQ. The CDR3 is 16 residues long. V lost 4 bases and J lost 4, with 17 bases in between. In nucleotides, the CDR3 is TGTGCCAGCAGCCGAGACCGGGCAGGGACGGGAAACACCATATATTTT. Amino acid sequence: CASSRDRAGTGNTIYF.

There are many counts of this clonotype. J is TRBJ2-7 and V is TRBV3-1; 7 nucleotides agree with TRBD2. Germline lookup yields CDR1 LGHDT and CDR2 YNNKEL (reference sequence). This CDR3 has 16 amino acids. V trimming: 3 bases; J trimming: 2 bases; junction bases outside the gene matches: 10. This CDR3 reads CASSHGKSGAPYEQYF. The CDR3 DNA is TGTGCCAGCAGCCACGGAAAGAGCGGGGCCCCCTACGAGCAGTACTTC.

This clonotype was detected a few times. This rearrangement joins TRBV7-2 to TRBJ1-5; the D gene is possibly TRBD1 (6 bases). V lost 2 bases and J lost 0, with 8 bases in between. The CDR3 contains 15 residues. Germline loops: CDR1 SGHTA, CDR2 FQGNSA. This chain's CDR3 is CASSLTGNSNQPQHF. The CDR3 DNA sequence: TGTGCCAGCAGCTTAACAGGGAATAGCAATCAGCCCCAGCATTTT.

In this sample, this clonotype turned up many times. The junction departs from germline at one end; a sequencing error may be responsible. The V and J genes are TRBV29-1 and TRBJ2-1; 8 bases line up with TRBD1. Germline V gene data show CDR1 as SQVTM and CDR2 as ANQGSEA. This CDR3 contains 14 residues. The chain's CDR3 is CSVNRRDRGDEQFF. CDR3 sequence (DNA): TGCAGCGTTAACCGCCGCGACAGGGGTGATGAGCAATTCTTC.

This clonotype was detected a few times. The chain joins TRBV6-1 to TRBJ2-6; TRBD1 aligns across 8 bases. CDR1 and CDR2 (germline): MNHNS, SASEGT. V gave up 6 bases and J gave up 4 bases; unmatched junction bases: 2. This CDR3 is 14 amino acids long. DNA for the CDR3: TGTGCCAGCAGGACAGGGGTCGGGGCCAACGTCCTGACTTTC. This gives the protein CASRTGVGANVLTF.

This chain uses TRBV6-5 with TRBJ1-4, with 8 bases aligning to TRBD1. The CDR3 contains 14 residues. Germline lookup yields CDR1 MNHEY and CDR2 SVGAGI. V was clipped by 2 bases and J by 7 bases; unmatched bases: 3. The CDR3, as DNA: TGTGCCAGCAGTTACACAGGACAGGGTGAAAAACTGTTTTTT. It codes for CASSYTGQGEKLFF.

Of note for this clonotype: With a much larger clone just one base away, this may be a read error. This chain links TRBV28 with TRBJ2-7; TRBD1 matches at 7 bases. In germline, CDR1 is MDHEN, CDR2 SYDVKM. This CDR3 has 17 residues. V shed 4 bases and J 3 bases; nucleotides not matched to a gene: 15. CDR3 DNA sequence: TGTGCCAGCAGTTCTCCCGGGACAGTGGCTGGCTACTACGAGCAGTACTTC. It specifies CASSSPGTVAGYYEQYF.

This clonotype was observed a single time. This may come from a read error, since a much larger clone is one base off. The rearrangement joins TRBV11-3 to TRBJ2-7; TRBD2 agrees at 11 bases. Germline CDR1 and CDR2: SGHNT and YENEEA. The CDR3 is 15 residues long. DNA for the CDR3: TGTGCCTGCAGCTTTACTAGCGGGAGTCGTGTCGAGCAGTACTTC. Translation: CACSFTSGSRVEQYF.

The sample holds a few counts of this clonotype. The genes are TRBV12-3 or TRBV12-4 and TRBJ1-2; the D is unclear. With 3 bases removed from V and 6 bases from J, the gap between germline ends came to 11 bases. This CDR3 region has 13 residues. Here the CDR3 DNA reads TGTGCCAGCAGTTTGGACGGTACCGATGGCTACACCTTC. It is translated as CASSLDGTDGYTF.

By share of the sample, this clonotype is medium-sized. The rearrangement uses TRBV18 and TRBJ2-7, with D hard to call. Germline values: CDR1 KGHSH, CDR2 LQKENI. V was pared by 3 bases and J by 0 bases, with 9 bases between. The CDR3 has 14 residues. The DNA for the CDR3 is TGTGCCAGCTCACCCGTGCCTGACTCCTACGAGCAGTACTTC. Amino acids: CASSPVPDSYEQYF.

About this clonotype: A much larger clone is a single base away; this may be a read error. The chain combines TRBV20-1 with TRBJ2-7; 7 bases map to TRBD1. This CDR3 comprises 15 residues. V shed 3 bases and J 0 bases; nucleotides not matched to a gene: 8. CDR1 DFQATT and CDR2 SNEGSKA come from the germline V gene (reference sequence). The CDR3 nucleotides read TGCAGTGCTAGCTCGACAGGGCAATTCTCCTACGAGCAGTACTTC. The encoded protein is CSASSTGQFSYEQYF.

This CDR3 is CSATPGGGAGANVLTF. The CDR3 DNA reads as TGCAGTGCTACCCCTGGGGGGGGAGCTGGGGCCAACGTCCTGACTTTC. J is TRBJ2-6 and V is TRBV20-1; 7 bases align to TRBD2. The CDR3 length is 16 residues. V was pared by 4 bases and J by 2 bases, with 8 bases of the junction left unmatched. CDR1 is DFQATT, CDR2 SNEGSKA, per germline (reference sequence).

A remark on this clonotype: A single base separates this from a much larger clone, so it may be a read error. The chain couples TRBV7-2 to TRBJ2-3, with 9 bases aligning to TRBD2. Germline loops: CDR1 SGHTA, CDR2 FQGNSA. The CDR3 sequence is 15 residues long. The CDR3 sequence: CGSSFFSGRTDTQYF. In DNA, the CDR3 is TGTGGCAGCAGCTTTTTTAGCGGGAGAACAGATACGCAGTATTTT.

V gene TRBV3-1 combines with J gene TRBJ2-6, with 8 bases matching TRBD1. The CDR3 is 15 residues long. The germline CDR1 and CDR2 sequences are LGHDT and YNNKEL (reference sequence). J was trimmed by 2 bases and V by 6 bases; bases with no gene match: 3. The CDR3 nucleotides read TGTGCCAGCAGACAGGGGGTCCCTGGGGCCAACGTCCTGACTTTC. Protein: CASRQGVPGANVLTF.

The chain recombines TRBV24-1 with TRBJ2-5; TRBD1 matches at 12 bases. The V gene's germline CDR1 is KGHDR and CDR2 SFDVKD. This CDR3 contains 17 residues. V gave up 0 bases and J gave up 5 bases; unmatched junction bases: 6. The CDR3 sequence is CATSDLQGTGGRETQYF. In nucleotides, the CDR3 is TGTGCCACCAGTGATTTGCAGGGGACAGGGGGCAGGGAGACCCAGTACTTC.